A single sample gave rise to the 19 T cell receptor beta chains below, sequenced in a study of T cells in localized non-small cell lung cancer. Clones were sequenced by immunoSEQ multiplex PCR, and TCRdb holds only the in-frame ones, with some missing. This table has fewer than 2,000 clones, around 29% appearing once. This specimen was lung tumor tissue, taken before any cancer treatment. These receptors were collected from a female donor over 55 with stage II lung adenocarcinoma.

This clone counts as medium-sized. The V call is TRBV6-8, the J call TRBJ2-3; 9 nucleotides agree with TRBD2. The CDR3 loop spans 16 amino acids. With V trimmed by 5 bases and J by 3 bases, 9 bases remained unmatched. Germline lookup yields CDR1 MNHGY and CDR2 SAAAGT. The CDR3 sequence is CASSDEAGGRTDTQYF. Here the CDR3 DNA reads TGTGCCAGCAGTGACGAGGCGGGGGGGCGAACAGATACGCAGTATTTT.

The chain links TRBV19 to TRBJ2-3; D is perhaps TRBD2 (6 bases). The V gene lost 3 bases and the J gene lost 2 bases, with 12 bases spanning the gap. Looked up from germline, CDR1 is LNHDA and CDR2 is SQIVND (reference sequence). The CDR3 totals 15 residues. CDR3 bases: TGTGCCAGTAGTATCGGGAGCGGGTTCACAGATACGCAGTATTTT. Translation: CASSIGSGFTDTQYF. The full variable domain, its missing parts supplied by reference TRBV19 and TRBJ2-3, is DGGITQSPKYLFRKEGQNVTLSCEQNLNHDAMYWYRQDPGQGLRLIYYSQIVNDFQKGDIAEGYSVSREKKESFPLTVTSAQKNPTAFYLCASSIGSGFTDTQYFGPGTRLTVL.

In its sample, this clone was seen a few times. The chain joins TRBV5-1 to TRBJ1-1, with TRBD1 identical over 9 bases. The germline CDR1 and CDR2 sequences are SGHRS and YFSETQ. This CDR3 is 15 amino acids long. J was trimmed by 1 base and V by 4 bases; bases with no gene match: 5. CDR3 loop: CASSLGGQGNTEAFF. The CDR3, as DNA: TGCGCCAGCAGCCTGGGGGGACAGGGGAACACTGAAGCTTTCTTT.

This chain uses TRBV11-3 with TRBJ2-3; TRBD1 matches 8 bases. The germline V gene encodes CDR1 SGHNT and CDR2 YENEEA. Germline trimming cut 5 bases from V and 5 bases from J; bases unmatched to any gene: 9. The CDR3 length is 15 residues. CDR3 coding DNA: TGTGCCAGCAGCACCCGACAGGGGAGTAGAGATACGCAGTATTTT. It codes for CASSTRQGSRDTQYF. The whole variable domain, filled in from reference TRBV11-3 and TRBJ2-3, reads EAGVVQSPRYKIIEKKQPVAFWCNPISGHNTLYWYLQNLGQGPELLIRYENEEAVDDSQLPKDRFSAERLKGVDSTLKIQPAELGDSAVYLCASSTRQGSRDTQYFGPGTRLTVL.

This clone was picked up a small number of times. The chain joins TRBV5-1 to TRBJ1-2, with 8 bases aligning to TRBD1. V was pared by 4 bases and J by 4 bases, with 12 bases of the junction left unmatched. The CDR3 sequence is 16 residues long. Germline V CDR1 and CDR2: SGHRS, YFSETQ. CDR3 nucleotide sequence: TGCGCCAGCAGCCCGGAGAGCCAGGGGGCGCTCTATGGCTACACCTTC. This translates into CASSPESQGALYGYTF.

The chain joins TRBV2 to TRBJ1-2; D unresolved. Trimming took off 7 bases at V and 8 bases at J, with 20 bases between the two ends. This CDR3 comprises 14 residues. The germline V gene has CDR1 SNHLY and CDR2 FYNNEI. The chain's CDR3 is CASILAGPYGGYTF. The CDR3 coding sequence is TGTGCCAGCATTCTAGCCGGACCCTATGGCGGCTACACCTTC.

The sample holds a few counts of this clone. The chain is built from TRBV28 and TRBJ1-2, with a possible D match to TRBD1 (6 bases). Deletions cut 3 bases from V and 8 bases from J, with 13 bases between. Germline V gene sequence: CDR1 MDHEN, CDR2 SYDVKM. The CDR3 loop spans 13 amino acids. The CDR3: CASSFNRVGGYTF. The CDR3 DNA follows: TGTGCCAGCAGTTTCAACAGGGTGGGCGGCTACACCTTC.

This chain connects TRBV11-3 to TRBJ1-1; 8 nucleotides agree with TRBD1. The CDR3 runs to 15 residues. Germline V gives CDR1 SGHNT, CDR2 YENEEA. V lost 4 bases to trimming and J lost 3 bases; unmatched junction nucleotides: 7. The CDR3, as DNA: TGTGCCAGCAGCTCACGGACAGGGTTCGACACTGAAGCTTTCTTT. It specifies CASSSRTGFDTEAFF.

By proportion, this clone is large (0.1 to 1%). The V call is TRBV28, the J call TRBJ1-4; no definite D call. Trimming pared 2 bases from V and 7 bases from J, leaving 14 bases between. This CDR3 is 15 amino acids long. Germline V gives CDR1 MDHEN, CDR2 SYDVKM. This CDR3 is CASSLMGKVSEKLFF. The CDR3 nucleotides read TGTGCCAGCAGTTTAATGGGAAAAGTTAGTGAAAAACTGTTTTTT.

Only a few counts were recorded for this clone. The rearrangement joins TRBV2 to TRBJ2-6; D is undetermined. Between the trimmed V and J ends, which lost 8 bases and 0 bases, there was a span of 2 bases. The CDR3 sequence is 12 residues long. The germline CDR1 and CDR2 sequences are SNHLY and FYNNEI. The CDR3 loop reads CASHSGANVLTF. As DNA, the CDR3 is TGTGCCAGCCACTCTGGGGCCAACGTCCTGACTTTC.

This sequence joins TRBV12-5 and TRBJ2-1, with 7 bases lining up with TRBD2. CDR1 and CDR2 from the germline V gene are LGHNT and FRNRAP. The CDR3 is 13 residues long. V lost 6 bases to trimming and J lost 10 bases; unmatched junction nucleotides: 9. CDR3 sequence reads: CASGLGGGEEQFF. CDR3 DNA: TGTGCTAGTGGCCTTGGGGGGGGAGAGGAGCAGTTCTTC.

About this clone itself: A junction end diverges from the germline sequence, so it may reflect a read error. This chain joins TRBV6-8 and TRBJ2-3; 7 bases map to TRBD2. This CDR3 comprises 14 residues. Germline values: CDR1 MNHGY, CDR2 SAAAGT. CDR3 DNA: TGTGCCATCAGTCGGGACTACGCTACAGATACGCAGTATTTT. Protein: CAISRDYATDTQYF.

The chain combines TRBV9 with TRBJ1-3; D remains unclear. CDR3 length: 14 residues. CDR1 is SGDLS and CDR2 is YYNGEE in the germline V gene. Trimming removed 4 bases from V and 0 bases from J, with 8 bases in between. CDR3 DNA sequence: TGTGCCAGCAGCCACACATCCTCTGGAAACACCATATATTTT. Residues: CASSHTSSGNTIYF. The complete variable domain, with remaining parts taken from reference TRBV9 and TRBJ1-3, reads DSGVTQTPKHLITATGQRVTLRCSPRSGDLSVYWYQQSLDQGLQFLIQYYNGEERAKGNILERFSAQQFPDLHSELNLSSLELGDSALYFCASSHTSSGNTIYFGEGSWLTVV.

V and J are TRBV19 and TRBJ1-2; unclear D gene. This CDR3 is 14 amino acids long. Between the trimmed V and J ends, which lost 3 bases and 8 bases, there was a span of 16 bases. Germline CDR1 reads LNHDA; CDR2 reads SQIVND (reference sequence). The CDR3, as DNA: TGTGCCAGTAGTATTGGAGGAAAGTCGTACGGCTACACCTTC. It codes for CASSIGGKSYGYTF.

This clone was detected only a few times. V and J are TRBV28 and TRBJ1-2; D uncertain. Germline CDR1 and CDR2: MDHEN and SYDVKM. This CDR3 has 13 residues. The V and J ends lost 4 bases and 8 bases respectively, with 14 bases between them. The CDR3, as DNA: TGTGCCAGCAGTTCGCACCTCGCAGGCGGCTACACCTTC. It yields the protein CASSSHLAGGYTF.

The rearrangement joins TRBV9 to TRBJ1-1; D might be TRBD1 (5 bases). This CDR3 spans 13 amino acids. V gave up 4 bases and J gave up 7 bases, with 14 bases separating them. Germline CDR1 and CDR2: SGDLS and YYNGEE. As DNA, the CDR3 is TGTGCCAGCAGCCCAAATTCAGGGTTTGAAGCTTTCTTT. It translates to CASSPNSGFEAFF. Together with reference TRBV9 and TRBJ1-1, the CDR3 gives the full variable domain: DSGVTQTPKHLITATGQRVTLRCSPRSGDLSVYWYQQSLDQGLQFLIQYYNGEERAKGNILERFSAQQFPDLHSELNLSSLELGDSALYFCASSPNSGFEAFFGQGTRLTVV.

Only a few counts were recorded for this clone. This chain links TRBV6-1 with TRBJ1-1; D is possibly TRBD1 (5 bases). The CDR3 is 14 amino acids. Trimming removed 0 bases from V and 4 bases from J, with 9 bases in between. Germline loops: CDR1 MNHNS, CDR2 SASEGT. CDR3 sequence: CASSEAGDITEAFF. The CDR3 DNA is TGTGCCAGCAGTGAAGCAGGGGATATCACTGAAGCTTTCTTT.

This clone came up a few times. V gene TRBV6-8 combines with J gene TRBJ2-1, with 10 bases matching TRBD2. The CDR3 consists of 14 residues. With V trimmed by 7 bases and J by 3 bases, 3 bases remained unmatched. Germline V gene data show CDR1 as MNHGY and CDR2 as SAAAGT. The DNA for the CDR3 is TGTGCCAGCACCGGGACTAGCGACTACAATGAGCAGTTCTTC. This sequence encodes CASTGTSDYNEQFF.

The chain employs TRBV18 and TRBJ2-3, with D perhaps TRBD2 (6 bases). The CDR3 loop spans 12 amino acids. Germline V CDR1 and CDR2: KGHSH, LQKENI. Trimming left V 2 bases short and J 14 bases short, with 14 bases between. The DNA for the CDR3 is TGTGCCAGCTCACCAGGGGGGACCGCCCCGTATTTT. Translation gives CASSPGGTAPYF.